The 11 T cell receptor beta chains below all came from one sample that was sequenced in a study of T cells in Graves' hyperthyroidism and ophthalmopathy. Regions amplified from RNA transcripts were the TCR beta CDR3 regions. The TCR CDR3 first-round RT-PCR relied on the HTBI primer set. TCRdb recomputed calls from the multiplex PCR reads with MiXCR, one row per CDR3 protein. Found here are 550,000 to 600,000 distinct CDR3 sequences, around 42% of them singletons; the top ten hold roughly 19%. Specimen: peripheral blood or thyroid tissue (not recorded which). The receptor source for this set is an adult woman with Graves' disease, either hyperthyroidism or ophthalmopathy (not recorded which).

This clonotype appeared a single time. The CDR3 protein is CASTFRPPTGYTF. The CDR3 nucleotides are TGTGCCAGCACTTTTAGGCCTCCCACGGGCTACACCTTC. The chain couples TRBV12-3 or TRBV12-4 to TRBJ1-2; D remains unclear. Trimming left V 7 bases short and J 8 bases short, with 17 bases between. This CDR3 spans 13 amino acids.

The chain is built from TRBV20-1 and TRBJ2-7, with 7 bases fitting TRBD1. Unmatched junction bases numbered 12, after V lost 3 bases and J lost 1 base. Germline V CDR1 and CDR2: DFQATT, SNEGSKA (reference sequence). The CDR3 totals 16 residues. CDR3 sequence reads: CSARPRDRAGSYEQYF. The CDR3, as DNA: TGCAGTGCTAGGCCTCGAGACAGGGCAGGATCCTACGAGCAGTACTTC.

The chain employs TRBV7-8 and TRBJ1-2; TRBD1 aligns across 7 bases. The CDR3 is 14 amino acids. Germline V CDR1 and CDR2: SGHVS, FQNEAQ. V lost 5 bases to trimming and J lost 7 bases; unmatched junction nucleotides: 10. The CDR3 is CASSPDRELGGYTF. Here the CDR3 DNA reads TGTGCCAGCAGCCCAGACAGGGAATTGGGTGGCTACACCTTC.

This clonotype was counted only a few times. The V gene is TRBV11-2, the J gene TRBJ2-5; D is possibly TRBD1 or TRBD2 (6 bases each). Germline loops: CDR1 SGHAT, CDR2 FQNNGV. The CDR3 loop spans 15 amino acids. V lost 3 bases to trimming and J lost 3 bases, with 14 bases between them. As DNA, the CDR3 is TGTGCCAGCAGCTTGTGGGGGGCAGGAAAAGAGACCCAGTACTTC. Translated: CASSLWGAGKETQYF. Full variable domain (missing parts from reference TRBV11-2 and TRBJ2-5): EAGVAQSPRYKIIEKRQSVAFWCNPISGHATLYWYQQILGQGPKLLIQFQNNGVVDDSQLPKDRFSAERLKGVDSTLKIQPAKLEDSAVYLCASSLWGAGKETQYFGPGTRLLVL.

The chain uses TRBV12-3 or TRBV12-4 and TRBJ2-5; perhaps TRBD2 as D (6 bases). CDR3 length equals 14 residues. V lost 6 bases, J lost 1 base, and 12 bases lay in between. CDR3 residues: CASSVSGVQETQYF. The CDR3 coding sequence is TGTGCCAGCAGCGTTTCGGGGGTCCAAGAGACCCAGTACTTC.

The rearrangement joins TRBV29-1 to TRBJ2-7, with D tentatively TRBD2 (5 bases). V lost 2 bases to trimming and J lost 2 bases, with 7 bases between them. Germline CDR1 reads SQVTM; CDR2 reads ANQGSEA. The CDR3 has 12 residues. The CDR3 loop is CSVELAAYEQYF. The CDR3 DNA sequence: TGCAGCGTTGAACTAGCCGCCTACGAGCAGTACTTC.

In this sample, this clonotype turned up a few times. The chain employs TRBV28 and TRBJ1-4; 8 nucleotides align to TRBD1. The CDR3 is 17 residues long. With 3 bases clipped from V and 0 bases from J, the junction kept 6 bases outside the gene matches. Germline-derived CDR1 and CDR2 are MDHEN and SYDVKM. The chain's CDR3 is CASSFGTGDATNEKLFF. In DNA, the CDR3 is TGTGCCAGCAGTTTCGGGACAGGAGATGCAACTAATGAAAAACTGTTTTTT.

Many counts were recorded for this clonotype. This chain joins TRBV6-2 or TRBV6-3 and TRBJ1-5; maybe TRBD1 (6 bases). Trimming cost V 5 bases and J 0 bases, with 14 bases left between them. The CDR3 loop spans 16 amino acids. The germline CDR1 and CDR2 sequences are MNHEY and SVGEGT. The CDR3 loop is CASSEQGLNSNQPQHF. Written as DNA, the CDR3 is TGTGCCAGCAGTGAACAGGGACTAAATAGCAATCAGCCCCAGCATTTT.

This clonotype has more than one count but fewer than ten. The chain joins TRBV10-3 to TRBJ2-5; either TRBD1 or TRBD2 may fit D (5 bases each). V was cut by 2 bases and J by 5 bases, with 15 bases left in between. Looked up from germline, CDR1 is ENHRY and CDR2 is SYGVKD. The CDR3 contains 15 residues. The CDR3 reads CAISEEGMMEETQYF. The CDR3, as DNA: TGTGCCATCAGTGAGGAGGGGATGATGGAGGAGACCCAGTACTTC.

The chain links TRBV7-2 to TRBJ2-7; D possibly corresponds to TRBD1 (6 bases). Germline V gene data show CDR1 as SGHTA and CDR2 as FQGNSA. V was clipped by 3 bases and J by 6 bases, with 12 bases between them. The CDR3 extends over 13 amino acids. The chain's CDR3 is CASSFRTVGEQYF. CDR3 DNA: TGTGCCAGCAGCTTCCGGACAGTGGGCGAGCAGTACTTC.

In regard to this clonotype: The junction differs from germline at one of its ends, possibly a read error. The chain carries TRBV20-1 and TRBJ2-6; D unresolved. Germline CDR1 and CDR2: DFQATT and SNEGSKA (reference sequence). The CDR3 totals 8 residues. CDR3 bases: TGCAGTGCTAGATCGCCGGGTTTC. Translating gives CSARSPGF.